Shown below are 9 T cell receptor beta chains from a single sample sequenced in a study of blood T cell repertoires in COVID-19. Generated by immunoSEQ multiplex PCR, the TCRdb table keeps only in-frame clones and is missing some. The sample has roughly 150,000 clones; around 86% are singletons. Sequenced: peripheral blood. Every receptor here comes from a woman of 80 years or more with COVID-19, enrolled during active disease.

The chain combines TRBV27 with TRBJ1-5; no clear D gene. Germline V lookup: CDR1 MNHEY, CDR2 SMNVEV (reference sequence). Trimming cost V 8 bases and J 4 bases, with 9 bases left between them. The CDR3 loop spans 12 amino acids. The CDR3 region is CASGYLNQPQHF. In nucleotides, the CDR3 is TGTGCCAGCGGTTACTTAAATCAGCCCCAGCATTTT.

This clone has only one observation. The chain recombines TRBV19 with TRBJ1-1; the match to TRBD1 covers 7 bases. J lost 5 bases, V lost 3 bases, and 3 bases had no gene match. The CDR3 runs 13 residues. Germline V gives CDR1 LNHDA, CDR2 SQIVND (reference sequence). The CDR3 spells CASSIDRETEAFF. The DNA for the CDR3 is TGTGCCAGTAGTATTGACAGGGAGACTGAAGCTTTCTTT.

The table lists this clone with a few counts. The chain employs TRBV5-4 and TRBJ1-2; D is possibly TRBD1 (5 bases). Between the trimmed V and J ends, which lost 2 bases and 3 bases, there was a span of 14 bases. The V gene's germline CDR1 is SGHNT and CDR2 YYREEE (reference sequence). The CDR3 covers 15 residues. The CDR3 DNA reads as TGTGCCAGCAGCTTCTCAGGGAAGGGTCACTATGGCTACACCTTC. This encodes CASSFSGKGHYGYTF.

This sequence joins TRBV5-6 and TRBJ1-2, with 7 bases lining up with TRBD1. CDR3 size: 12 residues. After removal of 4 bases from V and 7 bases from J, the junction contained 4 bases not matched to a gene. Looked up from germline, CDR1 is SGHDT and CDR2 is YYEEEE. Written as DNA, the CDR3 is TGTGCCAGCAGCGACAGGGTGGGTGGCTACACCTTC. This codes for CASSDRVGGYTF.

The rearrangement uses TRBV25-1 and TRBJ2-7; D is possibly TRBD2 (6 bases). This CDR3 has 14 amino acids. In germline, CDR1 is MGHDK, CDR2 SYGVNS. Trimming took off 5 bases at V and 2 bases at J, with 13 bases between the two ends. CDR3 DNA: TGTGCCAGCAGTCCATACGGCGGGGCCTACGAGCAGTACTTC. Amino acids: CASSPYGGAYEQYF.

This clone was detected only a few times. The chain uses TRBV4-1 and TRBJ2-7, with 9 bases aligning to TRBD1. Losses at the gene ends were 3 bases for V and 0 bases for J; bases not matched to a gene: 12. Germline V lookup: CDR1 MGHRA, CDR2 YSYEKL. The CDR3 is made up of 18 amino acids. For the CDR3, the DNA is TGCGCCAGCAGCCAGAGTGAGATTGGGACAGGGAGCTCCTACGAGCAGTACTTC. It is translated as CASSQSEIGTGSSYEQYF.

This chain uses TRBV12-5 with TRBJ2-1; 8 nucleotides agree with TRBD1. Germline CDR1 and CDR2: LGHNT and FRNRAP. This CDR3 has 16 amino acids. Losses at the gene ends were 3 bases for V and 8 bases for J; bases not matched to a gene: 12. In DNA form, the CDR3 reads TGTGCTAGTGGTTTAGGACAGTCGTCCAGGGGGCATGAGCAGTTCTTC. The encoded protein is CASGLGQSSRGHEQFF.

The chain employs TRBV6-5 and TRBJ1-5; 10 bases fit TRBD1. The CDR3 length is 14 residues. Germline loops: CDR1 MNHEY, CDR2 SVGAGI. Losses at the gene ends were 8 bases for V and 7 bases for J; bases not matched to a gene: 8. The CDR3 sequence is CASFLTGGGQPQHF. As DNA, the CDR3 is TGTGCCAGCTTCTTGACAGGGGGCGGGCAGCCCCAGCATTTT.

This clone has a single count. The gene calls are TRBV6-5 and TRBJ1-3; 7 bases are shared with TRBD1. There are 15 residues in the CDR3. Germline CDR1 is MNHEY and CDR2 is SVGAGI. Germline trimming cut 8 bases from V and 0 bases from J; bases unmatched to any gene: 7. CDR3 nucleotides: TGTGCCAGCCGCTTGGGACAGAGCTCTGGAAACACCATATATTTT. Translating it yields CASRLGQSSGNTIYF.